This T cell receptor (beta chain) was found in a study of a mutant IDH1 vaccine in newly diagnosed glioma. Study in general: Therapy received beforehand was radiotherapy, temozolomide, or both, with most patients given both.

This CDR3 is built from 17 residues. V was pared by 3 bases and J by 2 bases, with 20 bases between. Germline CDR1 MNHEY, CDR2 SMNVEV (reference sequence). Sample time point: baseline, week 1 (first vaccination visit). As to treatment: pre-vaccination baseline after standard-of-care therapy. The method was immunoSEQ multiplex PCR; TCRdb's version includes in-frame clones alone and lacks a portion of them. This sample carries tens of thousands of clones, 80% to 90% of them seen once, and the ten largest clones take 2.9%. Specimen: PBMCs, collected from a glioma patient treated with radiotherapy, temozolomide or both. V is TRBV27 and J is TRBJ2-7; D remains unclear. The TCR comes from a man in his thirties or forties with glioma. CDR3 bases: TGTGCCAGCAGTTTCCATCTTCTGTCCAGATCCACCTACGAGCAGTACTTC. As protein: CASSFHLLSRSTYEQYF.